Listed below are T cell receptor beta chains from one sample, sequenced in a study of blood T cell repertoires in COVID-19. Measured with immunoSEQ multiplex PCR; TCRdb has only the in-frame clones, and not every one. The sample consists of over 50,000 clones, roughly 84% of them appearing once. The sequenced sample was peripheral blood. The receptors derive from a man aged 70 or older with active COVID-19. Each CDR3 is given without its conserved first and last residue. Each record gives: clone size, V gene, CDR3 protein. Some rows have no size entry. The others give once, few or many, or a class for an expanded clone.

NA,TRBV10-2,ATLAEVNQETQY
NA,TRBV20-1,SASPTGVHEQY
NA,TRBV7-8,ASRSNGLAGGTVNEQF
NA,TRBV7-2,ASSSRLRAGGTYEQY
NA,TRBV3-1/TRBV3-2,ASSQMTGEAF
NA,TRBV28,ASCWGTGYKPQH
NA,TRBV18,ASSPTGSEETQY
NA,TRBV18,ASSLQERSFYGYT
NA,TRBV5-4,ASSAGTAPGEKLF
NA,TRBV7-3,ASVAGPDTGELF
few,TRBV21-1,ARVPRGRPPNEQF
NA,TRBV9,ASSPRTGAPPNIQY
NA,TRBV4-2,ASSQDMAAGLPTQY
NA,TRBV5-1,ASSLGVGADTQY
NA,TRBV5-1,ASSAGTVHGYT
once,TRBV19,ASRSEQGAGVGYT
NA,TRBV13,ASSYVTRRYGYT
NA,TRBV5-1,ASSLELVADTQY
NA,TRBV5-1,ASSFGGSDQPQH
NA,TRBV2,ASKGKQGASGNTIY
NA,TRBV5-1,ASSFRGNEKLF
NA,TRBV5-1,ASSLATKQETQY
NA,TRBV7-8,ASSLDRTYEQY
NA,TRBV7-2,ASSRTVNDEKLF
NA,TRBV29-1,SARQSNTEAF
NA,TRBV7-3,ASSPHRLTVASNTGELF
NA,TRBV2,AGSDPKGQGASSYEQY
NA,TRBV2,ASSEVRGETQY
NA,TRBV11-2,ASSLDGGNTGELF
NA,TRBV1,TSSQEGHPTDTGELF
NA,TRBV4-2,ASSQDPQGVGYGYT
NA,TRBV5-1,ASSTRTVRYEQY
NA,TRBV19,ASSITTDTEAF
NA,TRBV6-5,ASTSGAAYEQY
few,TRBV12-5,ASGLGTAAYGYT
NA,TRBV10-3,AISEEGGAWEQF
few,TRBV7-2,ASSLIQIYTGELF
NA,TRBV6-6,ASKSSNRAGSPLH
NA,TRBV5-1,ASSIRQGDYGYT
NA,TRBV5-4,ASRVQGAYNYGYT
NA,TRBV4-3,ASSQFASGGNTGELF
NA,TRBV10-3,AISGGQGLYEQY
once,TRBV4-3,ASSQGAGEPQH
NA,TRBV6-6,ASSQTSGGYNEQF
NA,TRBV16,ASSATGLNYGYT
NA,TRBV15,ATSRSGTSVGGELF
once,TRBV15,ATSRDQLTGAGAF
NA,TRBV5-4,ASSRGGGGASSYEQY
NA,TRBV7-2,ASSRAGDSNQPQH
NA,TRBV7-2,ASSLEAGVGYT
NA,TRBV18,ASSRDREFYGYT
NA,TRBV5-6,ASRRGPSSGNTIY
NA,TRBV6-5,AARDTPGQQF
NA,TRBV20-1,SASRLSGGANEQF
NA,TRBV5-6,ASSLGERGASYNEQF
NA,TRBV18,ASSPLHQGTVSGNTIY
once,TRBV5-1,ASSSQGETQY
once,TRBV5-4,ASSQQLAKNIQY
NA,TRBV7-2,ASSVAGGVVHGYT